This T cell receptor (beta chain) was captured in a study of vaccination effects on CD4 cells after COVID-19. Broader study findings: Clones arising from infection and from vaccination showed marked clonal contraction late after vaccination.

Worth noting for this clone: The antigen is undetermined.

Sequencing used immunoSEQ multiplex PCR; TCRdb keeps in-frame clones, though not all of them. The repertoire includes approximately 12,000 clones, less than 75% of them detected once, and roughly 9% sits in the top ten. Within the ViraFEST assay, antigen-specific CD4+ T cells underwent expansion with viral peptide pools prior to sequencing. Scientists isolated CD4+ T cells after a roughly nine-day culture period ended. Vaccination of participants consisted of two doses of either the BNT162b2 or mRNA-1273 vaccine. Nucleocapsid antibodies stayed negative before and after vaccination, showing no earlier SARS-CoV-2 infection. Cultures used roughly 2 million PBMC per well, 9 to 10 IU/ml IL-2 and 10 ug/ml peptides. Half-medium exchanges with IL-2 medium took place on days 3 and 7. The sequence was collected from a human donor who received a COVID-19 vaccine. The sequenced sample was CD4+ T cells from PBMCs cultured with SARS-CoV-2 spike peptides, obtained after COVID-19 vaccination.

The DNA of the CDR3 is TGTGCCAGCAGCACGGGGACAGGGGGCCAGTTCTTC. It encodes CASSTGTGGQFF. The chain recombines TRBV5-5 with TRBJ2-1, with 12 positions matching TRBD1. Germline values: CDR1 SGHKS, CDR2 YYEKEE (reference sequence). V was pared by 4 bases and J by 13 bases, with 3 bases of the junction left unmatched. The CDR3 length is 12 residues.